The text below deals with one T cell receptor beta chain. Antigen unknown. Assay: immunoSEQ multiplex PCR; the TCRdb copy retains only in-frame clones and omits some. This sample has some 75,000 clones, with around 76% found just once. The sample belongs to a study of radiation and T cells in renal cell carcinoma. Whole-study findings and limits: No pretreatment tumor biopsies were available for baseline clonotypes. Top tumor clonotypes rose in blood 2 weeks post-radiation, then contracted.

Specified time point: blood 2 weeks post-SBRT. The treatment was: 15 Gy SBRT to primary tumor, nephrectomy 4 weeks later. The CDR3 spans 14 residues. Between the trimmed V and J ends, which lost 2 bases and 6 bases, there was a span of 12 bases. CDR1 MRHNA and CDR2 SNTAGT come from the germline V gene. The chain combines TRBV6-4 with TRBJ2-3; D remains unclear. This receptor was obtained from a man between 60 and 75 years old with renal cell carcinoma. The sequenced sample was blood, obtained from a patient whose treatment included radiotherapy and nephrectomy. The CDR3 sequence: CASSDSQGQDTQYF. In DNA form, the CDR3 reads TGTGCCAGCAGTGACAGTCAAGGTCAGGATACGCAGTATTTT.